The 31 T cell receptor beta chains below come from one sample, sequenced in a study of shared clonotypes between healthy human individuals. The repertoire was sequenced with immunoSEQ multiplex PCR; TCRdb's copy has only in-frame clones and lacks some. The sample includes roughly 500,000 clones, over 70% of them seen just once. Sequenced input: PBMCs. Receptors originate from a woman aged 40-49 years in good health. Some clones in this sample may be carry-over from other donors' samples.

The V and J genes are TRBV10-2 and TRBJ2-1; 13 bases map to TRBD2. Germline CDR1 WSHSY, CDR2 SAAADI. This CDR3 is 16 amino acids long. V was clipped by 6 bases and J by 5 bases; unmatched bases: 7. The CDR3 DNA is TGCGCCAGCAGACCAGGGACTAGCGGGATACACAATGAGCAGTTCTTC. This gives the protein CASRPGTSGIHNEQFF.

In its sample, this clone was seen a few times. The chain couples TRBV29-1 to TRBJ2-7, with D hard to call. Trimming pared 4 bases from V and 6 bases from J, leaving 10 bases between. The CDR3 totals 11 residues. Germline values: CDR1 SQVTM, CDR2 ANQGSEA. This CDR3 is CSVVARTEQYF. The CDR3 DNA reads TGCAGCGTTGTAGCCAGAACCGAGCAGTACTTC.

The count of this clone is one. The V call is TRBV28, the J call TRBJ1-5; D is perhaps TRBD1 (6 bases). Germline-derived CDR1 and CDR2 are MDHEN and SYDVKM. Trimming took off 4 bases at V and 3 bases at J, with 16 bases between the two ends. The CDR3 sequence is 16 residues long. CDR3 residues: CASSSGGQLFNQPQHF. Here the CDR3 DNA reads TGTGCCAGCAGTTCTGGCGGACAGCTCTTCAATCAGCCCCAGCATTTT.

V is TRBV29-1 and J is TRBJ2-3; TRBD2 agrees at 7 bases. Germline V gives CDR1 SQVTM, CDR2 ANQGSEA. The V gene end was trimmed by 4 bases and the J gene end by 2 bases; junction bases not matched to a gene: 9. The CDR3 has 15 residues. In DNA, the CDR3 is TGCAGCGTTGGCGTTGGGGGGGGTTCCACAGATACGCAGTATTTT. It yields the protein CSVGVGGGSTDTQYF.

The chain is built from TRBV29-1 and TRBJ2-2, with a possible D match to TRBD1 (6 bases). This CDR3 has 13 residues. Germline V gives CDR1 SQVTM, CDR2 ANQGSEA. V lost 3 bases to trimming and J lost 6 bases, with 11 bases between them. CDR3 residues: CSVDGAGAGELFF. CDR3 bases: TGCAGCGTTGATGGGGCAGGGGCCGGGGAGCTGTTTTTT.

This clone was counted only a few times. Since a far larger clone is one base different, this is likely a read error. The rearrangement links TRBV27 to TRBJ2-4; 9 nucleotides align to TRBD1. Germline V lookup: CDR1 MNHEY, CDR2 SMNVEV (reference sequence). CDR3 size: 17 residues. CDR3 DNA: TGTACCAGCAGTCCCCGGGACAGGGAGGTCGTCAAAAACATTCAGTACTTC. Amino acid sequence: CTSSPRDREVVKNIQYF.

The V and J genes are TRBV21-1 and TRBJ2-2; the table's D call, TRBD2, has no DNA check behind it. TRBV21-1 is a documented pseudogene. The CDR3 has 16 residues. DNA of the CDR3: TGTGCCAGCAGCAAACGACTAGCGGGGGACACCGGGGAGCTGTTTTTT. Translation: CASSKRLAGDTGELFF.

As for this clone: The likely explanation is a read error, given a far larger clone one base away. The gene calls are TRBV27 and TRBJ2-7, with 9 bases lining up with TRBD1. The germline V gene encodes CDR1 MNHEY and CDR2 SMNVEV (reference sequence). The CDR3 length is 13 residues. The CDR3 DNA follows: TGTGCCAGCAGTTTAGGGACAGGGTACGAGCAGTGCTTC. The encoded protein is CASSLGTGYEQCF.

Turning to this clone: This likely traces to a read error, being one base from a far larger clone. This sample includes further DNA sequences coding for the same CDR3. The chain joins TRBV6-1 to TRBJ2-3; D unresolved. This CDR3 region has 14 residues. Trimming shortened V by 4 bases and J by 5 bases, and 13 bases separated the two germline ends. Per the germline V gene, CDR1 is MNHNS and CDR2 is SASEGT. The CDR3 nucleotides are TGTGCCAGCAGTGTGCGGTCCCTAGGAGATACGCAGTATTTT. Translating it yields CASSVRSLGDTQYF.

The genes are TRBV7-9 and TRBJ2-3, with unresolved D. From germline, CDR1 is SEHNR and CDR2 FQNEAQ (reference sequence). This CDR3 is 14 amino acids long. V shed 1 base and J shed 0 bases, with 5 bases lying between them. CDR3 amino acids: CASSLVLSTDTQYF. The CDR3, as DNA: TGTGCCAGCAGCTTAGTTCTGAGCACAGATACGCAGTATTTT.

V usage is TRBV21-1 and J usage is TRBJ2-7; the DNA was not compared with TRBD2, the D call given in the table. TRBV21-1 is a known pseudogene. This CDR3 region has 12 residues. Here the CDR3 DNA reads TGTGCCAGCAGCAGCGTGACCTACGAGCAGTACTTC. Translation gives CASSSVTYEQYF.

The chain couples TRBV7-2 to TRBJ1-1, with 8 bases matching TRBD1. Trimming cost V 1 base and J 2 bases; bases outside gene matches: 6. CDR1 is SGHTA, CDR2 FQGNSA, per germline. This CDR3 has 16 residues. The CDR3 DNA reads TGTGCCAGCAGCTTAGGGGGGACAGGCAGAAACACTGAAGCTTTCTTT. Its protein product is CASSLGGTGRNTEAFF.

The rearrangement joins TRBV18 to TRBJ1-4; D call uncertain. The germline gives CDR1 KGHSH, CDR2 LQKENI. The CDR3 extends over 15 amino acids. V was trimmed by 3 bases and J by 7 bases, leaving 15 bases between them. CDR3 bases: TGTGCCAGCTCACCGGAGCGGTCATTCACTGAAAAACTGTTTTTT. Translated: CASSPERSFTEKLFF.

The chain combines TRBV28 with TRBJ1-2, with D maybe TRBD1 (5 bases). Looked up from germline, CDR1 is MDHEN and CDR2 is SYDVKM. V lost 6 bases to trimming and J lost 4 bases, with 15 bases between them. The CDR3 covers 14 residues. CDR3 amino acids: CASSSPGRTYGYTF. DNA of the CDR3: TGTGCCAGCAGCTCCCCGGGACGGACCTATGGCTACACCTTC.

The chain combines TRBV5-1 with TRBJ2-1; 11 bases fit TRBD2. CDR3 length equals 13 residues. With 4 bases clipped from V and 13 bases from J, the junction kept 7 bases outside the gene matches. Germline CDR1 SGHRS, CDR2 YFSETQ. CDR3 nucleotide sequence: TGCGCCAGCAGCCTAGATAGCGGGAGGGTACAGTTCTTC. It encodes CASSLDSGRVQFF.

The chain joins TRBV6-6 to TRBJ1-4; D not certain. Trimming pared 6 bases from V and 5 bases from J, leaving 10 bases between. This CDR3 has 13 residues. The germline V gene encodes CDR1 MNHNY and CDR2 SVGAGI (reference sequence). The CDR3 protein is CASSTSRNEKLFF. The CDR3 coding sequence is TGTGCCAGCAGCACCAGCAGAAATGAAAAACTGTTTTTT.

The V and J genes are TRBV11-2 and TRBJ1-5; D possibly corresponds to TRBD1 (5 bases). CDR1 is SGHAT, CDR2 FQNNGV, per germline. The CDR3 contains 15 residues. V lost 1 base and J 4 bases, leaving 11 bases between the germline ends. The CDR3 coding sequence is TGTGCCAGCAGCTTAGGGGTCAGGGAAAATCAGCCCCAGCATTTT. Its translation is CASSLGVRENQPQHF.

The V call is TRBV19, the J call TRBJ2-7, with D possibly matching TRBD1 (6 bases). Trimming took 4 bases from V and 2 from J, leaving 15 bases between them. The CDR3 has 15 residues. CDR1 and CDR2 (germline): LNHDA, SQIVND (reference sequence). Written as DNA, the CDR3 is TGTGCCAGTAGTACCCAGGGGTTCCGGACCTACGAGCAGTACTTC. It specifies CASSTQGFRTYEQYF.

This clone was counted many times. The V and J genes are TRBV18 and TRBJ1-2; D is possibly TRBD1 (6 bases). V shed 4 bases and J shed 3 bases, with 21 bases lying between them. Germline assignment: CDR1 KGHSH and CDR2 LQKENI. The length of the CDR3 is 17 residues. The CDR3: CASSRTGPSQGYYGYTF. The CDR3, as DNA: TGTGCCAGCTCACGAACAGGGCCCTCCCAGGGCTACTATGGCTACACCTTC.

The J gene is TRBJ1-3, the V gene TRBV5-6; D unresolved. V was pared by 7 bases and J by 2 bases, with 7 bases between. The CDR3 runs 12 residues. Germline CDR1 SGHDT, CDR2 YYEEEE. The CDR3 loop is CASAQAGNTIYF. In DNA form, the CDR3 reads TGTGCCAGCGCGCAGGCTGGAAACACCATATATTTT.

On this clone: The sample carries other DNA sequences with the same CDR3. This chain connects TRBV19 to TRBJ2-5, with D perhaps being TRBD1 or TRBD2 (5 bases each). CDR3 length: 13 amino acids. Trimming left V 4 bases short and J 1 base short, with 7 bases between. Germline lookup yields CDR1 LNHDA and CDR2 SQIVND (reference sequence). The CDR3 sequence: CASSTGTQETQYF. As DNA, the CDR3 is TGTGCCAGTAGTACCGGGACCCAAGAGACCCAGTACTTC.

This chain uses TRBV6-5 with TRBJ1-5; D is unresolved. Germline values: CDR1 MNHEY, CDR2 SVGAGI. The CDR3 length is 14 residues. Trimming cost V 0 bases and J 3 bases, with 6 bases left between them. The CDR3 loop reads CASSYSQYNQPQHF. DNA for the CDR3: TGTGCCAGCAGTTACTCCCAGTACAATCAGCCCCAGCATTTT.

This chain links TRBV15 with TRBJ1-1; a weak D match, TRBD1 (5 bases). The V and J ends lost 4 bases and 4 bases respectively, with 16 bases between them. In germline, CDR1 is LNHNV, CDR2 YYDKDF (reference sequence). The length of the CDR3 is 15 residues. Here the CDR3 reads CATSTPRVWGTEAFF. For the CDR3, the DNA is TGTGCCACCAGCACCCCCAGGGTCTGGGGCACTGAAGCTTTCTTT. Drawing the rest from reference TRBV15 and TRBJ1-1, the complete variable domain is DAMVIQNPRYQVTQFGKPVTLSCSQTLNHNVMYWYQQKSSQAPKLLFHYYDKDFNNEADTPDNFQSRRPNTSFCFLDIRSPGLGDTAMYLCATSTPRVWGTEAFFGQGTRLTVV.

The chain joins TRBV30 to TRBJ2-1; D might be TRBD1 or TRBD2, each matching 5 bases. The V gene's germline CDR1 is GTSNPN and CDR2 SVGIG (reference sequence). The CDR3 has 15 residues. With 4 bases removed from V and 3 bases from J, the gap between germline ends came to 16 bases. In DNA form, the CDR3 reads TGTGCCTGGAACCCGGGGCAGGGAGTCTACAATGAGCAGTTCTTC. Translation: CAWNPGQGVYNEQFF.

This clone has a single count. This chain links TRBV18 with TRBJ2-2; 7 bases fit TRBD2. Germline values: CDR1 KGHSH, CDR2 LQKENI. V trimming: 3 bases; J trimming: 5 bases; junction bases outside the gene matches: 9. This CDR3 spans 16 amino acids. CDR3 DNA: TGTGCCAGCTCACCTCTAACGGGAGGTACGACCGGGGAGCTGTTTTTT. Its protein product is CASSPLTGGTTGELFF.

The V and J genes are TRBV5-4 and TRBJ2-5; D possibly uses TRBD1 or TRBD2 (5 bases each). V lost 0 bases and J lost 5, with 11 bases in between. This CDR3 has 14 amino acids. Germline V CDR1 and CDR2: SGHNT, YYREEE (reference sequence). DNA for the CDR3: TGTGCCAGCAGCTTGGGTAGGGGCGGGGAGACCCAGTACTTC. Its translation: CASSLGRGGETQYF.

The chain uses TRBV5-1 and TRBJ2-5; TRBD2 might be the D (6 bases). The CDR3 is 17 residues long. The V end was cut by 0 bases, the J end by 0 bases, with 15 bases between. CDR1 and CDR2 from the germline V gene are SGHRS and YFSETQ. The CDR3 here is CASSLGVADTYQETQYF. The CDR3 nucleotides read TGCGCCAGCAGCTTGGGGGTAGCGGATACGTACCAAGAGACCCAGTACTTC.

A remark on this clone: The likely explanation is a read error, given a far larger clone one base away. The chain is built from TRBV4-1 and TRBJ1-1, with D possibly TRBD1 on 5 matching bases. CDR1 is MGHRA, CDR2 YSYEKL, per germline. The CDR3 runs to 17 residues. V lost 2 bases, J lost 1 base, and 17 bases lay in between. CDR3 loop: CASSQPLANRTNTEAFF. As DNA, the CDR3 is TGCGCCAGCAGCCAACCCCTCGCTAACAGGACGAACACTGAAGCTTTCTTT.

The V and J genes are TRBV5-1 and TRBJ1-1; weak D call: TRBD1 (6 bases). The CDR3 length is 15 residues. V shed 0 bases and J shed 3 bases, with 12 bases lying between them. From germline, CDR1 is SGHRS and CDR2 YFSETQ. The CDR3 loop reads CASSLAPGVDTEAFF. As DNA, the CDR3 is TGCGCCAGCAGCTTGGCCCCAGGGGTAGACACTGAAGCTTTCTTT.

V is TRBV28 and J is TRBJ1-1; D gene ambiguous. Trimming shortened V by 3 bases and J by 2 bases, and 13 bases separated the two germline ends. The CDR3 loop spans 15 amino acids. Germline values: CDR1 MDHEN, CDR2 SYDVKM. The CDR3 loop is CASSFGSSPNTEAFF. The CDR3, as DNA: TGTGCCAGCAGTTTCGGGAGTTCCCCAAACACTGAAGCTTTCTTT.

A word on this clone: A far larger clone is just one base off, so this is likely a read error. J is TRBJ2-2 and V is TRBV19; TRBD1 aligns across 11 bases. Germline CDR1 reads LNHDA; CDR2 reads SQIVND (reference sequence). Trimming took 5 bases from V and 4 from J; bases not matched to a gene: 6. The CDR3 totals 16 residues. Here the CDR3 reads CASSGQGAVTTGELFF. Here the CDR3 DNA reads TGTGCCAGTAGTGGACAGGGGGCCGTTACCACCGGGGAGCTGTTTTTT.